This is a list of T cell receptor beta chains from one sample in a study of blood T cell repertoires in COVID-19. Sequenced by immunoSEQ multiplex PCR; TCRdb stores in-frame clones only, minus some. The table lists roughly 37,000 clones, roughly 80% of them singletons, with 1.5% to 2% in the top ten. The sequenced sample consisted of peripheral blood. The receptors stem from a man in his sixties with active COVID-19. CDR3s include the opening cysteine and the closing phenylalanine or tryptophan. Fields, in order: CDR3 DNA, CDR3 protein, D gene, clone size, J gene, V gene. The D gene is left open where the match is weak. Part of the rows lack a size; the others show once, few, many or a class for expanded clones.

CDR3 DNA: TGTGCCAGCAGCTTGGGCAGAAGGAACACTGAAGCTTTCTTT; CDR3 protein: CASSLGRRNTEAFF; D gene: NA; clone size: NA; J gene: TRBJ1-1; V gene: TRBV7-8
CDR3 DNA: TGTGCCAGCAGTCCCCCACCGGGGGATACGCAGTATTTT; CDR3 protein: CASSPPPGDTQYF; D gene: NA; clone size: once; J gene: TRBJ2-3; V gene: TRBV6-5
CDR3 DNA: TGTGCCAGCAGCCAAGATCCTACAGGGGTTGGCGAGCAGTACTTC; CDR3 protein: CASSQDPTGVGEQYF; D gene: TRBD1; clone size: NA; J gene: TRBJ2-7; V gene: TRBV4-2
CDR3 DNA: TGTGCCAGCAGTTTGCTTGCGCAGGGGGCCCAAGACGGGGAGCTGTTTTTT; CDR3 protein: CASSLLAQGAQDGELFF; D gene: TRBD1; clone size: NA; J gene: TRBJ2-2; V gene: TRBV6-2/TRBV6-3
CDR3 DNA: TGTGCCAGCAGCCTCGATGGAGGCTCCTATAATTCACCCCTCCACTTT; CDR3 protein: CASSLDGGSYNSPLHF; D gene: NA; clone size: NA; J gene: TRBJ1-6; V gene: TRBV7-6
CDR3 DNA: TGTGCCTGGAGTGGCTTGGGGCGCAACGATGAAAAACTGTTTTTT; CDR3 protein: CAWSGLGRNDEKLFF; D gene: NA; clone size: NA; J gene: TRBJ1-4; V gene: TRBV30
CDR3 DNA: TGTGCCATCAGCTTCACAGGGGCCCAAGAGACCCAGTACTTC; CDR3 protein: CAISFTGAQETQYF; D gene: TRBD1; clone size: NA; J gene: TRBJ2-5; V gene: TRBV10-3
CDR3 DNA: TGCGCCAGCAGCTTGGCTGGGCCCAACAATGAGCAGTTCTTC; CDR3 protein: CASSLAGPNNEQFF; D gene: NA; clone size: NA; J gene: TRBJ2-1; V gene: TRBV5-1
CDR3 DNA: TGTGCCAGCAGCTTACAGCGGACAGATACGCAGTATTTT; CDR3 protein: CASSLQRTDTQYF; D gene: NA; clone size: NA; J gene: TRBJ2-3; V gene: TRBV11-2
CDR3 DNA: TGTGCCAGTAACCGCGGGGGTAGACAGCCCCAGCATTTT; CDR3 protein: CASNRGGRQPQHF; D gene: NA; clone size: few; J gene: TRBJ1-5; V gene: TRBV19